These 14 T cell receptor beta chains came from one sample sequenced in a study of cytomegalovirus exposure and HLA in healthy donors. The PCR contained 60 Vbeta and 13 Jbeta primers. Data came from immunoSEQ multiplex PCR; TCRdb stores just in-frame clones and leaves some out. The sample shows 120,000 to 150,000 clones, 70% to 85% of them seen only once. The sample comprised PBMCs. All receptors derive from a male donor in good health and CMV-seronegative.

This clone was seen only a few times. The junction and the germline gene differ at one end; a read error may be behind it. The DNA for the CDR3 is TGTTCCAGCAGCTTTTTAGCCGAGCAGTACTTC. As protein: CSSSFLAEQYF. The chain has TRBV7-9 and TRBJ2-7, with D uncertain. The CDR3 is made up of 11 amino acids. In germline, CDR1 is SEHNR, CDR2 FQNEAQ (reference sequence).

The J gene is TRBJ2-1, the V gene TRBV6-4, with a weak D call TRBD2 (5 bases). Germline V gene lookup returns CDR1 MRHNA and CDR2 SNTAGT. With 0 bases removed from V and 13 bases from J, the gap between germline ends came to 13 bases. The CDR3 extends over 13 amino acids. Here the CDR3 reads CASSDSTTSRQFF. The CDR3 bases are TGTGCCAGCAGTGACTCGACCACTAGTCGACAGTTCTTC.

Only one count was recorded for this clone. This CDR3 is CASSRRGQGIYEQYF. The CDR3 DNA follows: TGTGCCAGCAGCCGGAGGGGACAGGGCATCTACGAGCAGTACTTC. This rearrangement joins TRBV7-9 to TRBJ2-7; 9 positions agree with TRBD1. The V gene end was trimmed by 5 bases and the J gene end by 3 bases; junction bases not matched to a gene: 8. This CDR3 comprises 15 residues. The germline V gene has CDR1 SEHNR and CDR2 FQNEAQ (reference sequence).

The gene calls are TRBV6-5 and TRBJ2-1; 11 bases line up with TRBD1. Losses at the gene ends were 6 bases for V and 7 bases for J; bases not matched to a gene: 5. CDR3 length: 14 residues. Germline loops: CDR1 MNHEY, CDR2 SVGAGI. CDR3 loop: CASRNGQGANEQFF. As DNA, the CDR3 is TGTGCCAGCAGAAACGGACAGGGGGCGAATGAGCAGTTCTTC.

This clone turned up a few times. The J gene is TRBJ1-5, the V gene TRBV6-1, with D possibly matching TRBD1 (5 bases). V dropped 2 bases and J dropped 0 bases, with 17 bases sitting between them. CDR1 and CDR2 from the germline V gene are MNHNS and SASEGT. There are 18 residues in the CDR3. The CDR3 protein is CASSELGRRADSNQPQHF. CDR3 bases: TGTGCCAGCAGTGAACTGGGGCGCAGGGCTGATAGCAATCAGCCCCAGCATTTT.

The V gene is TRBV27, the J gene TRBJ2-7; 8 bases match TRBD2. This CDR3 comprises 13 residues. Germline CDR1 and CDR2: MNHEY and SMNVEV (reference sequence). The V and J ends lost 5 bases and 3 bases, in that order; junction bases with no gene match: 3. In DNA, the CDR3 is TGTGCCAGCAGTCCGCGGGGGGACTACGAGCAGTACTTC. This encodes CASSPRGDYEQYF.

The J gene is TRBJ2-1, the V gene TRBV28; TRBD2 might be the D (5 bases). The V gene's germline CDR1 is MDHEN and CDR2 SYDVKM. The CDR3 runs 17 residues. V lost 3 bases and J lost 5, with 20 bases in between. CDR3 sequence: CASSFHRLPVTNNEQFF. The CDR3 DNA reads TGTGCCAGCAGTTTCCACAGACTACCTGTAACTAACAATGAGCAGTTCTTC.

This chain joins TRBV7-6 and TRBJ2-1, with a tentative D call TRBD1 (6 bases). The CDR3 runs to 15 residues. Trimming took off 5 bases at V and 9 bases at J, with 20 bases between the two ends. Germline V gives CDR1 SGHVS, CDR2 FNYEAQ. CDR3 amino acids: CASSPRVGGQGEQFF. Here the CDR3 DNA reads TGTGCCAGCAGCCCCCGGGTAGGGGGTCAGGGTGAGCAGTTCTTC.

The chain uses TRBV25-1 and TRBJ2-1; TRBD2 is a possible D gene (5 bases). Trimming removed 1 base from V and 0 bases from J, with 10 bases in between. Germline V gene lookup returns CDR1 MGHDK and CDR2 SYGVNS. The CDR3 spans 16 residues. The CDR3: CASSESFGISYNEQFF. As DNA, the CDR3 is TGTGCCAGCAGTGAATCCTTCGGGATCTCCTACAATGAGCAGTTCTTC.

V usage is TRBV30 and J usage is TRBJ1-5; no clear D gene. The CDR3 is made up of 14 amino acids. Trimming shortened V by 0 bases and J by 0 bases, and 6 bases separated the two germline ends. Germline values: CDR1 GTSNPN, CDR2 SVGIG (reference sequence). The CDR3 bases are TGTGCCTGGAGTGTACGGTATAGCAATCAGCCCCAGCATTTT. It specifies CAWSVRYSNQPQHF. Complete variable domain (other parts from reference TRBV30 and TRBJ1-5): SQTIHQWPATLVQPVGSPLSLECTVEGTSNPNLYWYRQAAGRGLQLLFYSVGIGQISSEVPQNLSASRPQDRQFILSSKKLLLSDSGFYLCAWSVRYSNQPQHFGDGTRLSIL.

The DNA for the CDR3 is TGCGCCAGCAGCTTGCAGATGGGGCCCAATGAGCAGTTCTTC. Translated: CASSLQMGPNEQFF. The chain employs TRBV5-1 and TRBJ2-1, with TRBD1 as a possible D gene (5 bases). Trimming stripped 1 base from V and 6 bases from J, with 11 bases between. This CDR3 has 14 amino acids. Germline assignment: CDR1 SGHRS and CDR2 YFSETQ.

This clone was counted once. The J gene is TRBJ1-1, the V gene TRBV7-7; no clear D. Germline V gene sequence: CDR1 SSHAT, CDR2 FNYEAQ (reference sequence). There are 14 residues in the CDR3. Trimming removed 0 bases at V and 1 base at J, with 6 bases between. The CDR3 is CASSLADKNTEAFF. Here the CDR3 DNA reads TGTGCCAGCAGCTTAGCCGACAAGAACACTGAAGCTTTCTTT.

This rearrangement joins TRBV30 to TRBJ2-2; maybe TRBD1 (5 bases). Germline values: CDR1 GTSNPN, CDR2 SVGIG (reference sequence). This CDR3 contains 12 residues. The V gene lost 5 bases and the J gene lost 4 bases, with 8 bases spanning the gap. The CDR3 spells CAWGHFTGELFF. The CDR3 DNA follows: TGTGCCTGGGGACACTTCACCGGGGAGCTGTTTTTT.

V usage is TRBV13 and J usage is TRBJ2-3; D is perhaps TRBD2 (6 bases). This CDR3 comprises 13 residues. The V end lost 3 bases, the J end lost 14 bases, and 18 bases lay between the germline ends. Germline CDR1 is PRHDT and CDR2 is FYEKMQ (reference sequence). CDR3 coding DNA: TGTGCCAGCAGCTTGGGACTTCGCGTGATTCCGTATTTT. It translates to CASSLGLRVIPYF.